The rows below give T cell receptor beta chains drawn from one sample of a study of CD4 T cells in relation to SARS-CoV-2 and coronaviruses. Some clones are missing from TCRdb's copy, which holds only in-frame ones; the method was immunoSEQ multiplex PCR. The sample has 41,000 or so clones; approximately 77% are singletons. The antigens of these receptors remain unknown. Sequencing was done on a sample of naive CD4+ T cells from PBMCs, cultured in vitro. Receptors originate from an adult with COVID-19. Both conserved end residues are part of each CDR3. A D gene is named only where the DNA matches it firmly. Some rows have no size entry. The others give once, few or many, or a class for an expanded clone.

abundance	j_gene	v_gene	d_gene	CDR3nt	CDR3aa
NA	TRBJ2-7	TRBV28	NA	TGTGCCAGCACCTCAATTAGGACAAGACCTCCCCAGTCCCCCTACGAGCAGTACTTC	CASTSIRTRPPQSPYEQYF
NA	TRBJ2-1	TRBV5-6	TRBD2	TGTGCCAGCAGCTCCAGGCCTTCCGGGACTAGCGGCTACAATGAGCAGTTCTTC	CASSSRPSGTSGYNEQFF
NA	TRBJ2-1	TRBV5-1	TRBD2	TGCGCCAGCAGCATACTAGCGGGAAAAGAGGGTGAGCAGTTCTTC	CASSILAGKEGEQFF
NA	TRBJ2-1	TRBV5-1	TRBD2	TGCGCCAGCAGCTTGGGGACTAGCAACAATGAGCAGTTCTTC	CASSLGTSNNEQFF
NA	TRBJ1-2	TRBV19	TRBD1	TGTGCCAGTAGCAGGGGGCGCCTCGGGGTTACTGGCTACACCTTC	CASSRGRLGVTGYTF
NA	TRBJ2-1	TRBV13	TRBD2	TGTGCCAGCAGTGTAGCGGGGGACAATGAGCAGTTCTTC	CASSVAGDNEQFF
NA	TRBJ2-1	TRBV7-9	TRBD1	TGTGCCAGCAGCTTAGCCCGCGGGACAGGGGGCTCCTACAATGAGCAGTTCTTC	CASSLARGTGGSYNEQFF
NA	TRBJ2-1	TRBV30	TRBD2	TGTGCCTGGAGTGGGGTAGCGGGAGGGAGAGGTGAGCAGTTCTTC	CAWSGVAGGRGEQFF
few	TRBJ1-1	TRBV3-1/TRBV3-2	NA	TGTGCCAGCAGCCAAGGGCAATACGGAAGCGTAGCTTTCTTT	CASSQGQYGSVAFF
NA	TRBJ2-1	TRBV5-6	TRBD2	TGTGCCAGCAGCTTGGCAGGGACTATCTCGGTGGATGAGCAGTTCTTC	CASSLAGTISVDEQFF
once	TRBJ2-4	TRBV6-5	TRBD2	TGTGCCAGCAGGAGAAGCGGGAGTGAAAACATTCAGTACTTC	CASRRSGSENIQYF
few	TRBJ1-1	TRBV5-4	NA	TGTGCCAGCAGCTTGGTGGCGGCACGGGGTGAAGCTTTCTTT	CASSLVAARGEAFF
NA	TRBJ1-2	TRBV7-2	TRBD1	TGTGCCAGCAGCTTAGGGACAGGGGGCGGTGGCTACACCTTC	CASSLGTGGGGYTF
NA	TRBJ2-1	TRBV27	TRBD2	TGTGCCAGCAGTATCCGGACTAGCGGGACAGTCGAGCAGTTCTTC	CASSIRTSGTVEQFF
NA	TRBJ2-5	TRBV28	TRBD2	TGTGCCAGCAGTACCCCGGGACTAGACGAGACCCAGTACTTC	CASSTPGLDETQYF
NA	TRBJ1-5	TRBV20-1	NA	TGCAGTGCTAGTGAGGATCCGAATCAGCCCCAGCATTTT	CSASEDPNQPQHF
NA	TRBJ2-1	TRBV6-5	NA	TGTGCCAGCAGTTACGATTGGAATGCCTACAATGAGCAGTTCTTC	CASSYDWNAYNEQFF
NA	TRBJ2-5	TRBV2	NA	TGTGCCAGCAGTGAAGGTGATCGGGTACAAGAGACCCAGTACTTC	CASSEGDRVQETQYF
NA	TRBJ2-3	TRBV7-3	NA	TGTGCCAGCAGCTTATTTGGGGGTAGCACAGATACGCAGTATTTT	CASSLFGGSTDTQYF
NA	TRBJ1-1	TRBV27	TRBD1	TGTGCCAGCAGGGGGCCGGGACAGGGGGTGAGTGAAGCTTTCTTT	CASRGPGQGVSEAFF
NA	TRBJ2-4	TRBV3-1/TRBV3-2	NA	TGTGCCAGCACCTCCGGGGCCAAAAACATTCAGTACTTC	CASTSGAKNIQYF
few	TRBJ2-2	TRBV3-1/TRBV3-2	NA	TGTGCCAGCAGCCGGACAAGACAAGCGGGTACGAACACCGGGGAGCTGTTTTTT	CASSRTRQAGTNTGELFF
NA	TRBJ2-3	TRBV14	NA	TGTGCCAGCAGCCAAAGAAGGGAGCCACCAGATACGCAGTATTTT	CASSQRREPPDTQYF
NA	TRBJ2-1	TRBV9	NA	TGTGCCAGCAGCGTAGGGAGGGGGAGTGGCTATGAGCAGTTCTTC	CASSVGRGSGYEQFF
NA	TRBJ2-2	TRBV28	TRBD2	TGTGCCAGCATCACTAGCGGGCTAACGAACACCGGGGAGCTGTTTTTT	CASITSGLTNTGELFF
NA	TRBJ2-7	TRBV4-3	TRBD2	TGCGCCAGCAGCCCGGGGACTAGCGGGAGGCACTCCTACGAGCAGTACTTC	CASSPGTSGRHSYEQYF
NA	TRBJ2-7	TRBV18	NA	TGTGCCAGCTCACCAGGCAGGGGTTTCTACGAGCAGTACTTC	CASSPGRGFYEQYF
once	TRBJ1-5	TRBV6-6	TRBD1	TGTGCCAGCAGTTACTCGATAGGACAGGGTTCGCAGCCTCAGCATTTT	CASSYSIGQGSQPQHF
NA	TRBJ2-1	TRBV28	TRBD2	TGTGCCAGCACCACGGGGAGGGTCGGCAATGAGCAGTTCTTC	CASTTGRVGNEQFF
NA	TRBJ1-6	TRBV25-1	NA	TGTGCCAGCAAACAGGGAGGCAATTCACCCCTCCACTTT	CASKQGGNSPLHF
NA	TRBJ2-3	TRBV15	NA	TGTGCCACCAGCAGACAGCCCACAGATACGCAGTATTTT	CATSRQPTDTQYF
NA	TRBJ2-3	TRBV4-1	TRBD2	TGCGCCAGCAGCCAAGCCGTAGCGGGAGGGGGGGCCACAGATACGCAGTATTTT	CASSQAVAGGGATDTQYF
NA	TRBJ2-5	TRBV28	NA	TGTGCCAGCAGCATAGGAAGGGTCGGCAGGGGTAGGGAGACCCAGTACTTC	CASSIGRVGRGRETQYF
few	TRBJ1-3	TRBV19	NA	TGTGCCAGTCATCCCCACAGGGCCCTCTCTGGAAACACCATATATTTT	CASHPHRALSGNTIYF
NA	TRBJ1-1	TRBV28	NA	TGTGCCAGCAGGAAAACGGGGGGGATGTTCACTGAAGCTTTCTTT	CASRKTGGMFTEAFF
once	TRBJ2-1	TRBV5-6	TRBD2	TGTGCCAGCAGCTTGGTAGGGACTAGCGGTTACAATGAGCAGTTCTTC	CASSLVGTSGYNEQFF
NA	TRBJ2-3	TRBV7-2	NA	TGTGCCAGCAGCTTAGTAGGCACAGATACGCAGTATTTT	CASSLVGTDTQYF
once	TRBJ2-7	TRBV4-1	NA	TGCGCCAGCAGCCAACAGGCCGCCGGCTACTCCTACGAGCAGTACTTC	CASSQQAAGYSYEQYF
NA	TRBJ1-4	TRBV6-5	TRBD1	TGTGTATCACAGGGGGTGGGTGAAAAACTGTTTTTT	CVSQGVGEKLFF
NA	TRBJ2-7	TRBV29-1	TRBD1	TGCAGCGTTCGACAGGGGGCTGCCTACGAGCAGTACTTC	CSVRQGAAYEQYF
NA	TRBJ1-3	TRBV5-6	NA	TGTGCCAGCAGCTTTTTGGGATCTGGAAACACCATATATTTT	CASSFLGSGNTIYF
few	TRBJ2-2	TRBV19	NA	TGTGCCAGTAGTTCTCCAAGCGGAGTGAACACCGGGGAGCTGTTTTTT	CASSSPSGVNTGELFF
NA	TRBJ1-6	TRBV15	NA	TGTGCCACCAGCAGAGAGGACGGTTACAATTCACCCCTCCACTTT	CATSREDGYNSPLHF
NA	TRBJ2-7	TRBV11-3	TRBD2	TGTGCCAGCAGCTTAGGTAAGACTAGCGGAACCTACGAGCAGTACTTC	CASSLGKTSGTYEQYF
NA	TRBJ1-5	TRBV2	NA	TGTGCCAGCAGTGCCGTATATAGCAATCAGCCCCAGCATTTT	CASSAVYSNQPQHF
NA	TRBJ2-4	TRBV6-2/TRBV6-3	NA	TGTGCCAGCAGTTACCCAACAGGGCGGGGAAACATTCAGTACTTC	CASSYPTGRGNIQYF
NA	TRBJ2-1	TRBV19	TRBD2	TGTGCCAGTACCCCGGGACTAGCCCAAAAGAGCTCCTACAATGAGCAGTTCTTC	CASTPGLAQKSSYNEQFF
NA	TRBJ1-1	TRBV7-9	NA	TGTGCCAGCAGCTTGAATCTCATTTACACTGAAGCTTTCTTT	CASSLNLIYTEAFF
few	TRBJ1-2	TRBV6-1	TRBD1	TGTGCCAGCAGTGAAGCCTTGACAGGGACATATGGCTACACCTTC	CASSEALTGTYGYTF
NA	TRBJ1-1	TRBV9	NA	TGTGCCAGCAGCCGTGGGGGGGTACAAGCTTTCTTT	CASSRGGVQAFF